Below, 29 T cell receptor beta chains from the same sample are listed, as sequenced in a study of blood T cell repertoires in COVID-19. Produced via immunoSEQ multiplex PCR; TCRdb's table is partial and in-frame only. This table has about 230,000 clones, 83% appearing once. The sequenced sample was peripheral blood. These receptors all stem from a woman aged 45-60 years with acute or convalescent COVID-19.

The rearrangement links TRBV28 to TRBJ1-4, with D uncertain. The CDR3 has 14 amino acids. Trimming removed 4 bases from V and 5 bases from J, with 11 bases in between. Germline V gene sequence: CDR1 MDHEN, CDR2 SYDVKM. CDR3 bases: TGTGCCAGCAGTTCGGGAGCTTTCAATGAAAAACTGTTTTTT. It is translated as CASSSGAFNEKLFF.

J is TRBJ2-5 and V is TRBV7-3; tentative D call: TRBD2 (6 bases). The CDR3 length is 16 residues. CDR1 and CDR2 from the germline V gene are SGHTA and FQGTGA. Trimming pared 2 bases from V and 5 bases from J, leaving 18 bases between. The CDR3 DNA reads as TGTGCCAGCAGCTTACGGGGGACTGGAGGCGGGGAGACCCAGTACTTC. Translating gives CASSLRGTGGGETQYF.

V usage is TRBV18 and J usage is TRBJ2-1, with D hard to call. This CDR3 has 14 residues. Trimming left V 0 bases short and J 5 bases short, with 8 bases between. Germline V gene sequence: CDR1 KGHSH, CDR2 LQKENI. The DNA of the CDR3 is TGTGCCAGCTCACCACCGGCCGGAGACAATGAGCAGTTCTTC. This gives the protein CASSPPAGDNEQFF.

The chain joins TRBV2 to TRBJ1-2; maybe TRBD1 (5 bases). CDR1 and CDR2 from the germline V gene are SNHLY and FYNNEI. The CDR3 totals 13 residues. Trimming left V 4 bases short and J 8 bases short, with 14 bases between. CDR3 sequence reads: CASSAGTGEGYTF. The CDR3, as DNA: TGTGCCAGCAGTGCTGGGACGGGGGAGGGCTACACCTTC.

The genes are TRBV29-1 and TRBJ2-7; 7 bases fit TRBD2. The CDR3 sequence is 13 residues long. Germline V lookup: CDR1 SQVTM, CDR2 ANQGSEA. V was clipped by 4 bases and J by 3 bases; unmatched bases: 6. CDR3 sequence reads: CSVGGRAIYEQYF. The DNA for the CDR3 is TGCAGCGTTGGTGGGAGGGCCATCTACGAGCAGTACTTC.

CDR3 region: CASSPDPRGGYTF. As DNA, the CDR3 is TGTGCCAGCAGTCCGGACCCCAGGGGTGGCTACACCTTC. The chain recombines TRBV27 with TRBJ1-2; perhaps TRBD1 as D (6 bases). Germline-derived CDR1 and CDR2 are MNHEY and SMNVEV (reference sequence). The CDR3 extends over 13 amino acids. V was shortened by 5 bases and J by 7 bases, with 14 bases between the two germline ends.

The chain carries TRBV28 and TRBJ1-4; D is perhaps TRBD1 (6 bases). The germline gives CDR1 MDHEN, CDR2 SYDVKM. This CDR3 contains 16 residues. Trimming took 4 bases from V and 3 from J, leaving 15 bases between them. The CDR3 protein is CASSSPAKGANEKLFF. The DNA of the CDR3 is TGTGCCAGCAGTTCCCCGGCTAAGGGGGCTAATGAAAAACTGTTTTTT.

V usage is TRBV19 and J usage is TRBJ1-4, with D possibly matching TRBD1 (5 bases). The V gene's germline CDR1 is LNHDA and CDR2 SQIVND (reference sequence). Trimming removed 5 bases at V and 2 bases at J, with 12 bases between. CDR3 size: 15 residues. CDR3 sequence: CASSSSGATNEKLFF. CDR3 in DNA: TGTGCCAGTAGTTCCAGTGGGGCGACTAATGAAAAACTGTTTTTT.

This chain connects TRBV7-2 to TRBJ2-7; TRBD2 matches at 9 bases. This CDR3 region has 14 residues. The germline CDR1 and CDR2 sequences are SGHTA and FQGNSA. Losses at the gene ends were 5 bases for V and 3 bases for J; bases not matched to a gene: 5. CDR3 DNA: TGTGCCAGCAGCAATAGCGGGGGCCACTACGAGCAGTACTTC. This encodes CASSNSGGHYEQYF.

The V gene is TRBV14, the J gene TRBJ2-1; TRBD1 matches at 10 bases. Germline CDR1 reads SGHDN; CDR2 reads FVKESK. CDR3 length equals 16 residues. V lost 4 bases, J lost 6 bases, and 9 bases stayed unmatched. CDR3 DNA sequence: TGTGCCAGCAGCCTAAAGCTGGGACAGGGGTCCAATGAGCAGTTCTTC. Residues: CASSLKLGQGSNEQFF.

The rearrangement uses TRBV5-1 and TRBJ2-1; 10 nucleotides align to TRBD2. Germline CDR1 and CDR2: SGHRS and YFSETQ. The CDR3 has 15 residues. With V trimmed by 4 bases and J by 7 bases, 8 bases remained unmatched. The CDR3, as DNA: TGCGCCAGCAGCATCGGGAGCGGGGGGGCGAATGAGCAGTTCTTC. The encoded protein is CASSIGSGGANEQFF.

This chain joins TRBV13 and TRBJ2-1; the D is unclear. Deletions cut 7 bases from V and 2 bases from J, with 9 bases between. Germline lookup yields CDR1 PRHDT and CDR2 FYEKMQ (reference sequence). This CDR3 is 13 amino acids long. The CDR3 sequence is CASKLVAYNEQFF. CDR3 sequence (DNA): TGTGCCAGCAAGCTCGTCGCCTACAATGAGCAGTTCTTC.

The CDR3 DNA is TGTGCCAGCAGTTCCAACAGGGCCACTGAAGCTTTCTTT. It yields the protein CASSSNRATEAFF. This chain joins TRBV12-3 or TRBV12-4 and TRBJ1-1, with D possibly being TRBD1 (6 bases). CDR3 length equals 13 residues. Trimming pared 4 bases from V and 4 bases from J, leaving 10 bases between.

The chain recombines TRBV28 with TRBJ2-1, with D perhaps matching TRBD2 (5 bases). This CDR3 contains 12 residues. Per the germline V gene, CDR1 is MDHEN and CDR2 is SYDVKM. Trimming removed 4 bases at V and 9 bases at J, with 10 bases between. In DNA, the CDR3 is TGTGCCAGCAGTTGGACTGGACGTGAGCAGTTCTTC. Translating it yields CASSWTGREQFF. Together with reference TRBV28 and TRBJ2-1, the CDR3 gives the full variable domain: DVKVTQSSRYLVKRTGEKVFLECVQDMDHENMFWYRQDPGLGLRLIYFSYDVKMKEKGDIPEGYSVSREKKERFSLILESASTNQTSMYLCASSWTGREQFFGPGTRLTVL.

Turning to this clone: The identical CDR3 is also encoded by other nucleotide sequences in the sample. J is TRBJ1-5 and V is TRBV5-1, with unresolved D. CDR1 is SGHRS, CDR2 YFSETQ, per germline. This CDR3 comprises 13 residues. Trimming removed 0 bases from V and 5 bases from J, with 6 bases in between. The CDR3 DNA sequence: TGCGCCAGCAGCTTGGCGGGTGATCAGCCCCAGCATTTT. Translating it yields CASSLAGDQPQHF.

The rearrangement uses TRBV18 and TRBJ1-5, with 8 bases matching TRBD1. The V gene's germline CDR1 is KGHSH and CDR2 LQKENI. V was pared by 4 bases and J by 12 bases, with 5 bases of the junction left unmatched. This CDR3 has 12 amino acids. CDR3 in DNA: TGTGCCAGCTCACTCCAGACAGGGGTCCAGCATTTT. Its protein product is CASSLQTGVQHF.

The chain is built from TRBV6-5 and TRBJ1-3; D not resolved. Germline lookup yields CDR1 MNHEY and CDR2 SVGAGI. This CDR3 spans 14 amino acids. Between the trimmed V and J ends, which lost 2 bases and 1 base, there was a span of 6 bases. The CDR3 sequence: CASSYRTSGNTIYF. In nucleotides, the CDR3 is TGTGCCAGCAGTTACAGAACTTCTGGAAACACCATATATTTT.

The J gene is TRBJ2-5, the V gene TRBV7-3; 8 bases match TRBD2. Germline trimming cut 5 bases from V and 3 bases from J; bases unmatched to any gene: 14. Germline values: CDR1 SGHTA, CDR2 FQGTGA. The CDR3 is 17 amino acids. CDR3 bases: TGTGCCAGCAGCCCCGGGGGGGGGACTAGAAATGAAGAGACCCAGTACTTC. As protein: CASSPGGGTRNEETQYF. Based on the CDR3 plus reference TRBV7-3 and TRBJ2-5, the full variable domain is GAGVSQTPSNKVTEKGKYVELRCDPISGHTALYWYRQSLGQGPEFLIYFQGTGAADDSGLPNDRFFAVRPEGSVSTLKIQRTERGDSAVYLCASSPGGGTRNEETQYFGPGTRLLVL.

This clone has just a few counts. This chain uses TRBV19 with TRBJ1-2; TRBD1 matches 12 bases. J was trimmed by 7 bases and V by 10 bases; bases with no gene match: 10. The CDR3 consists of 14 residues. Germline V gene sequence: CDR1 LNHDA, CDR2 SQIVND (reference sequence). CDR3 coding DNA: TGTGCCACCGCGCCGGGACAGGGGGCTTTTGGCTACACCTTC. It is translated as CATAPGQGAFGYTF.

CDR3 bases: TGTGCCACCAGTGAGGGGGGACTGAACTACGAGCAGTACTTC. Its protein is CATSEGGLNYEQYF. The chain couples TRBV24-1 to TRBJ2-7; D possibly corresponds to TRBD2 (6 bases). The CDR3 length is 14 residues. The V and J ends lost 4 bases and 3 bases respectively, with 12 bases between them. Germline V lookup: CDR1 KGHDR, CDR2 SFDVKD.

V is TRBV4-3 and J is TRBJ1-5; D gene unclear. Germline CDR1 reads LGHNA; CDR2 reads YSLEER. CDR3 length: 15 amino acids. V was clipped by 0 bases and J by 2 bases, with 8 bases between them. CDR3: CASSQEAIRNQPQHF. In DNA form, the CDR3 reads TGCGCCAGCAGCCAAGAGGCCATCCGCAATCAGCCCCAGCATTTT.

The rearrangement links TRBV30 to TRBJ1-5; possible D gene TRBD1, 6 bases. The CDR3 has 14 residues. V lost 2 bases and J lost 7, with 15 bases in between. Germline V gene sequence: CDR1 GTSNPN, CDR2 SVGIG (reference sequence). The CDR3 nucleotides read TGTGCCTGGAGTCCCAGCGGGACACCACAGCCCCAGCATTTT. Its translation is CAWSPSGTPQPQHF.

With respect to this clone: The sample contains more than one DNA sequence encoding this CDR3. The J gene is TRBJ2-7, the V gene TRBV6-1; unclear D gene. The CDR3 is 12 residues long. The V gene lost 3 bases and the J gene lost 4 bases, with 7 bases spanning the gap. The V gene's germline CDR1 is MNHNS and CDR2 SASEGT. The CDR3 protein is CASSERGYEQYF. The CDR3 bases are TGTGCCAGCAGTGAGAGAGGTTACGAGCAGTACTTC.

In this sample, this clone turned up a few times. This chain connects TRBV5-1 to TRBJ1-6; 8 bases fit TRBD1. Germline lookup yields CDR1 SGHRS and CDR2 YFSETQ. CDR3 length: 15 residues. J lost 8 bases, V lost 4 bases, and 8 bases had no gene match. The CDR3: CASSNPTGVDSPLHF. The CDR3 nucleotides are TGCGCCAGCAGCAACCCGACAGGGGTGGATTCACCCCTCCACTTT.

J is TRBJ1-1 and V is TRBV5-4; TRBD1 matches at 9 bases. The CDR3 has 17 residues. Germline CDR1 SGHNT, CDR2 YYREEE (reference sequence). The V and J ends lost 3 bases and 4 bases, in that order; junction bases with no gene match: 13. For the CDR3, the DNA is TGTGCCAGCAGCTCTGGGATGGGACAGGGTTTCTTCACTGAAGCTTTCTTT. Protein product: CASSSGMGQGFFTEAFF.

The CDR3 sequence: CASSSPTERSSYNEQFF. The CDR3 bases are TGTGCCAGCAGCTCCCCCACGGAGCGTAGCTCCTACAATGAGCAGTTCTTC. This chain joins TRBV7-9 and TRBJ2-1; no clear D. The V end was cut by 4 bases, the J end by 0 bases, with 16 bases between. This CDR3 has 17 residues. The germline V gene encodes CDR1 SEHNR and CDR2 FQNEAQ (reference sequence).

J is TRBJ2-7 and V is TRBV11-1; 7 bases are a match to TRBD1. The J segment lost 3 bases and the V segment lost 2 bases, leaving 1 base of the junction unmatched. Germline V lookup: CDR1 SGHAT, CDR2 FQDESV (reference sequence). There are 13 residues in the CDR3. The CDR3 DNA is TGTGCCAGCAGCTTAAACAGGGGCTACGAGCAGTACTTC. Amino acids: CASSLNRGYEQYF.

This chain joins TRBV7-9 and TRBJ1-1; no firm D call. V was pared by 9 bases and J by 4 bases, with 12 bases between. The V gene's germline CDR1 is SEHNR and CDR2 FQNEAQ (reference sequence). The CDR3 runs to 12 residues. CDR3 in DNA: TGTGCCAGTGGTGGAACGGGCACTGAAGCTTTCTTT. It is translated as CASGGTGTEAFF.

This clone was observed once. This chain uses TRBV6-5 with TRBJ2-7, with D possibly matching TRBD1 (6 bases). The ends were cut back, 6 bases at V and 7 bases at J, with 19 bases in the middle. CDR3 length: 14 residues. Germline V gene data show CDR1 as MNHEY and CDR2 as SVGAGI. Written as DNA, the CDR3 is TGTGCCAGCAGACGCACCGGGACATTTCGGGAGCAGTACTTC. This sequence encodes CASRRTGTFREQYF.